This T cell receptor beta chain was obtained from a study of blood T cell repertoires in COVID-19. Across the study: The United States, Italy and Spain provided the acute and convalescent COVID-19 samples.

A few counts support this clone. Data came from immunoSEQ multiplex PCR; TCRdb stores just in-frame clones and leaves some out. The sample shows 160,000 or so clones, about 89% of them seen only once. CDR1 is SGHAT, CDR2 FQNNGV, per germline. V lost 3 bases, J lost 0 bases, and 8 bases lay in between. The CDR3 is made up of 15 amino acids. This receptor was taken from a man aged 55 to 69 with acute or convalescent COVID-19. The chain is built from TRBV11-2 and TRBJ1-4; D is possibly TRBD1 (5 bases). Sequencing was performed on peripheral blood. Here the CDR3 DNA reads TGTGCCAGCAGCTTCCGACAGTCAACTAATGAAAAACTGTTTTTT. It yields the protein CASSFRQSTNEKLFF.